Shown below are 13 T cell receptor beta chains from a single sample sequenced in a study of shared clonotypes between healthy human individuals. The data were produced by immunoSEQ multiplex PCR, yet TCRdb's version contains in-frame clones alone and is incomplete. Among more than 500,000 clones, more than 95% were seen once, and the ten largest hold 0.05% to 0.07%. What was sequenced was naive CD4+ T cells sorted from blood. The subset is: CD45RA+ positively selected. These receptors were obtained from a woman between 25 and 40 years old in good health.

Comment on this clone: No conserved phenylalanine or tryptophan is present at the end of the CDR3, so a read error is the likely explanation. The DNA is omitted, as the CDR3 cannot be located on it reliably, and the CDR3 follows TCRdb's listing. The CDR3 spells CASSGGGSRSL. The chain recombines TRBV28 with TRBJ2-7; TRBD2 is the table's D call, not checked against the DNA. The CDR3 is made up of 11 amino acids, end residues included. The germline V gene encodes CDR1 MDHEN and CDR2 SYDVKM.

The chain is built from TRBV18 and TRBJ1-2; TRBD1 might be the D (5 bases). V lost 3 bases to trimming and J lost 0 bases, with 11 bases between them. Germline V gene lookup returns CDR1 KGHSH and CDR2 LQKENI. The CDR3 length is 15 residues. This chain's CDR3 is CASSPGQATNYGYTF. The DNA of the CDR3 is TGTGCCAGCTCACCGGGGCAGGCGACTAACTATGGCTACACCTTC.

The chain links TRBV28 to TRBJ1-5, with D perhaps matching TRBD1 (6 bases). Looked up from germline, CDR1 is MDHEN and CDR2 is SYDVKM. The CDR3 contains 18 residues. Trimming shortened V by 4 bases and J by 0 bases, and 19 bases separated the two germline ends. The CDR3 loop reads CASSSQDSKVYSNQPQHF. DNA for the CDR3: TGTGCCAGCAGTTCCCAGGACAGTAAAGTATATAGCAATCAGCCCCAGCATTTT.

The rearrangement uses TRBV19 and TRBJ2-3, with D hard to call. V was shortened by 3 bases and J by 5 bases, with 9 bases between the two germline ends. Germline lookup yields CDR1 LNHDA and CDR2 SQIVND (reference sequence). CDR3 size: 13 residues. CDR3 amino acids: CASSMFHEDTQYF. DNA of the CDR3: TGTGCCAGTAGTATGTTCCATGAAGATACGCAGTATTTT.

The V call is TRBV28, the J call TRBJ2-7; D perhaps matches TRBD2 (6 bases). The germline V gene has CDR1 MDHEN and CDR2 SYDVKM. The CDR3 is made up of 13 amino acids. Trimming took 5 bases from V and 4 from J, leaving 12 bases between them. The CDR3 sequence is CASSPGLNYEQYF. In nucleotides, the CDR3 is TGTGCCAGCAGTCCCGGACTAAATTACGAGCAGTACTTC.

This clone was detected only once. The V gene is TRBV6-6, the J gene TRBJ2-2; 9 bases agree with TRBD2. This CDR3 is built from 16 residues. The germline V gene encodes CDR1 MNHNY and CDR2 SVGAGI (reference sequence). The V and J ends lost 9 bases and 5 bases, in that order; junction bases with no gene match: 13. The CDR3 DNA reads TGTGCCAGTAAACCGAATAGCGGGAGAGATACCGGGGAGCTGTTTTTT. Translation: CASKPNSGRDTGELFF.

The J gene is TRBJ2-1, the V gene TRBV28, with 7 bases identical to TRBD2. J gave up 5 bases and V 2 bases, and 6 bases lay outside the gene matches. There are 15 residues in the CDR3. CDR1 is MDHEN and CDR2 is SYDVKM in the germline V gene. The CDR3 loop is CASSLASGTHNEQFF. DNA for the CDR3: TGTGCCAGCAGTTTAGCCAGCGGGACCCACAATGAGCAGTTCTTC.

This clone was seen a few times. The V and J genes are TRBV6-6 and TRBJ2-2; tentatively, D is TRBD2 (6 bases). The CDR3 extends over 16 amino acids. The germline V and J ends were trimmed by 0 bases and 9 bases, with 17 bases remaining between them. Germline lookup yields CDR1 MNHNY and CDR2 SVGAGI (reference sequence). The DNA of the CDR3 is TGTGCCAGCAGTTACTCTCAACTAGCAATTGGGAGGGAGCTGTTTTTT. As protein: CASSYSQLAIGRELFF.

The V call is TRBV4-1, the J call TRBJ2-7; perhaps TRBD2 as D (6 bases). This CDR3 comprises 17 residues. Germline V CDR1 and CDR2: MGHRA, YSYEKL. V lost 0 bases and J 5 bases, leaving 20 bases between the germline ends. CDR3 sequence: CASSQDPSLGRPNEQYF. In nucleotides, the CDR3 is TGCGCCAGCAGCCAAGACCCGTCCCTAGGGAGGCCTAACGAGCAGTACTTC.

This clone showed up just once. This chain joins TRBV4-2 and TRBJ2-1; D not resolved. The V and J ends lost 8 bases and 7 bases respectively, with 12 bases between them. The germline V gene has CDR1 LGHNA and CDR2 YNFKEQ. This CDR3 is built from 12 residues. The CDR3 nucleotides read TGTGCCAGCTCTGGCCCCGCAAATGAGCAGTTCTTC. Translating gives CASSGPANEQFF.

The J gene is TRBJ1-2, the V gene TRBV18; no definite D call. Between the trimmed V and J ends, which lost 2 bases and 6 bases, there was a span of 13 bases. This CDR3 has 14 amino acids. The germline V gene encodes CDR1 KGHSH and CDR2 LQKENI. The CDR3: CASSPRSVGDGYTF. The CDR3 DNA follows: TGTGCCAGCTCACCAAGGTCAGTCGGAGATGGCTACACCTTC.

The rearrangement uses TRBV5-1 and TRBJ2-1, with TRBD2 matching 15 bases. The CDR3 has 18 amino acids. V dropped 4 bases and J dropped 1; count of bases not matched to a gene: 6. In germline, CDR1 is SGHRS, CDR2 YFSETQ. CDR3 nucleotides: TGCGCCAGCAGCACGGGCGGGACTAGCGGGAGGTCCTACAATGAGCAGTTCTTC. It translates to CASSTGGTSGRSYNEQFF.

Written as DNA, the CDR3 is TGTGCCTGGCGACCGGGAGTGCAGCAAGAGACCCAGTACTTC. Protein: CAWRPGVQQETQYF. This chain links TRBV30 with TRBJ2-5, with a tentative D call TRBD2 (6 bases). Germline CDR1 reads GTSNPN; CDR2 reads SVGIG (reference sequence). The CDR3 loop spans 14 amino acids. V gave up 5 bases and J gave up 2 bases, with 15 bases separating them.